These 17 T cell receptor beta chains were all obtained from the same sample, sequenced in a study of early T cells in non-severe SARS-CoV-2 infection. Each CDR3 protein is one row after TCRdb ran MiXCR on the 5' RACE reads. The data contain nearly 110,000 distinct CDR3 sequences, 11% of them singletons. The sequenced sample was whole blood. These receptors were taken from an adult who was a healthcare worker with PCR-confirmed SARS-CoV-2 infection or an uninfected control (not recorded which).

Only a few counts were recorded for this clonotype. The chain carries TRBV20-1 and TRBJ2-1; 8 positions agree with TRBD2. The J segment lost 2 bases and the V segment lost 3 bases, leaving 6 bases of the junction unmatched. In germline, CDR1 is DFQATT, CDR2 SNEGSKA (reference sequence). This CDR3 is 15 amino acids long. The CDR3 nucleotides read TGCAGTGCTAGGACCCTTAGCGGGACCTACAATGAGCAGTTCTTC. It is translated as CSARTLSGTYNEQFF.

The chain combines TRBV11-2 with TRBJ2-1; 8 bases map to TRBD2. Trimming at V came to 1 base and at J to 10 bases, leaving 9 bases not matched to a gene. The CDR3 sequence is 15 residues long. The germline CDR1 and CDR2 sequences are SGHAT and FQNNGV. The CDR3 sequence: CASSLGVAGISEQFF. As DNA, the CDR3 is TGTGCCAGCAGCTTAGGTGTAGCGGGAATATCCGAGCAGTTCTTC.

This clonotype was detected only a few times. This chain connects TRBV7-2 to TRBJ2-7, with no clear D. Germline V CDR1 and CDR2: SGHTA, FQGNSA. This CDR3 is 12 amino acids long. The DNA for the CDR3 is TGTGCCAGCAGCTCACTGGGCAAGCCGCTGAATGTC. This codes for CASSSLGKPLNV.

The table lists this clonotype with a few counts. The chain combines TRBV30 with TRBJ1-2; D may be TRBD1 (6 bases). Trimming cost V 2 bases and J 9 bases, with 13 bases left between them. Looked up from germline, CDR1 is GTSNPN and CDR2 is SVGIG (reference sequence). This CDR3 has 12 residues. The CDR3 region is CAWSLMGASYTF. The CDR3, as DNA: TGTGCCTGGAGTCTAATGGGGGCGAGCTACACCTTC.

The CDR3 sequence is CAISLGGQETQYF. In DNA, the CDR3 is TGTGCCATCAGCCTAGGGGGCCAAGAGACCCAGTACTTC. V gene TRBV10-3 combines with J gene TRBJ2-5; TRBD1 is a possible D gene (6 bases). This CDR3 contains 13 residues. Trimming took 6 bases from V and 1 from J, leaving 9 bases between them. Germline V gene lookup returns CDR1 ENHRY and CDR2 SYGVKD.

There are many counts of this clonotype. The rearrangement links TRBV9 to TRBJ2-3, with 13 bases lining up with TRBD2. V was clipped by 5 bases and J by 4 bases; unmatched bases: 7. CDR1 and CDR2 (germline): SGDLS, YYNGEE. The CDR3 covers 16 residues. The DNA of the CDR3 is TGTGCCAGCAGGTTACTAGCGGGAGGGCGTGCAGATACGCAGTATTTT. It encodes CASRLLAGGRADTQYF.

This chain uses TRBV14 with TRBJ1-1, with D unresolved. The germline CDR1 and CDR2 sequences are SGHDN and FVKESK. The CDR3 is made up of 13 amino acids. Trimming stripped 0 bases from V and 1 base from J, with 3 bases between. The CDR3 spells CASSQDQNTEAFF. CDR3 in DNA: TGTGCCAGCAGCCAAGACCAGAACACTGAAGCTTTCTTT.

In its sample, this clonotype was seen many times. The rearrangement uses TRBV5-6 and TRBJ1-1; possible D gene TRBD1, 5 bases. The CDR3 totals 14 residues. Germline lookup yields CDR1 SGHDT and CDR2 YYEEEE. The V and J ends lost 5 bases and 7 bases respectively, with 18 bases between them. CDR3 loop: CASRQEQGEVEAFF. The DNA of the CDR3 is TGTGCCAGCAGACAGGAACAAGGGGAGGTTGAAGCTTTCTTT.

At least ten counts were recorded for this clonotype. The rearrangement links TRBV20-1 to TRBJ2-1; D is undetermined. This CDR3 is 14 amino acids long. Germline CDR1 DFQATT, CDR2 SNEGSKA (reference sequence). The V and J ends lost 3 bases and 0 bases respectively, with 9 bases between them. CDR3 protein: CSARWWRSYNEQFF. The CDR3 DNA is TGCAGTGCTAGGTGGTGGCGCTCCTACAATGAGCAGTTCTTC.

This clonotype was recorded at least ten times. The rearrangement uses TRBV29-1 and TRBJ2-5; 10 bases match TRBD1. V gave up 6 bases and J gave up 3 bases; unmatched junction bases: 1. Germline-derived CDR1 and CDR2 are SQVTM and ANQGSEA. This CDR3 region has 12 residues. The CDR3 DNA reads TGCAGCGTGGGACAGGGGAAAGAGACCCAGTACTTC. It translates to CSVGQGKETQYF.

As to this clonotype: No conserved phenylalanine or tryptophan ends this CDR3, so it is likely a read error. The V call is TRBV5-1, the J call TRBJ1-2; the match to TRBD1 covers 7 bases. The CDR3 has 13 amino acids. Germline trimming cut 5 bases from V and 6 bases from J; bases unmatched to any gene: 7. Germline loops: CDR1 SGHRS, CDR2 YFSETQ. The CDR3 reads CASRRQGMDGYTS. The CDR3, as DNA: TGCGCCAGCAGACGACAGGGAATGGATGGCTACACCTCC.

In its sample, this clonotype was seen a few times. V is TRBV29-1 and J is TRBJ2-2, with D unclear. V was clipped by 2 bases and J by 2 bases, with 12 bases between them. Germline V gene lookup returns CDR1 SQVTM and CDR2 ANQGSEA. This CDR3 comprises 15 residues. CDR3 DNA: TGCAGCGTTGAAAGGTGGCAGGACAACACCGGGGAGCTGTTTTTT. It codes for CSVERWQDNTGELFF.

This clonotype was detected a few times. V gene TRBV6-6 combines with J gene TRBJ2-1; a possible D gene is TRBD2 (5 bases). In germline, CDR1 is MNHNY, CDR2 SVGAGI (reference sequence). The CDR3 runs 15 residues. Trimming left V 2 bases short and J 12 bases short, with 20 bases between. The CDR3 here is CASSYPLLVPIRQFF. The CDR3 coding sequence is TGTGCCAGCAGTTACCCGCTACTAGTCCCTATTAGGCAGTTCTTC.

There are many counts of this clonotype. The genes are TRBV28 and TRBJ2-3, with 10 bases that match TRBD2. This CDR3 comprises 18 residues. V dropped 8 bases and J dropped 1; count of bases not matched to a gene: 15. In germline, CDR1 is MDHEN, CDR2 SYDVKM. For the CDR3, the DNA is TGTGCCAGCCGCAGGCTAGCGGGAGTTTCCGGGGGCACAGATACGCAGTATTTT. It yields the protein CASRRLAGVSGGTDTQYF. The full variable domain, its missing parts supplied by reference TRBV28 and TRBJ2-3, is DVKVTQSSRYLVKRTGEKVFLECVQDMDHENMFWYRQDPGLGLRLIYFSYDVKMKEKGDIPEGYSVSREKKERFSLILESASTNQTSMYLCASRRLAGVSGGTDTQYFGPGTRLTVL.

This clonotype has ten or more counts. V is TRBV19 and J is TRBJ2-7, with TRBD2 identical over 10 bases. The CDR3 covers 15 residues. The germline CDR1 and CDR2 sequences are LNHDA and SQIVND (reference sequence). Unmatched junction bases numbered 5, after V lost 6 bases and J lost 0 bases. CDR3 residues: CASSFTSGNSYEQYF. In nucleotides, the CDR3 is TGTGCCAGTAGCTTCACTAGCGGGAACTCCTACGAGCAGTACTTC.

This clonotype was recorded at least ten times. The V and J genes are TRBV9 and TRBJ2-5; TRBD1 or TRBD2 may be the D gene (5 bases each). Trimming shortened V by 4 bases and J by 7 bases, and 17 bases separated the two germline ends. The V gene's germline CDR1 is SGDLS and CDR2 YYNGEE. The CDR3 covers 14 residues. CDR3 amino acids: CASSPGTHPGTQYF. As DNA, the CDR3 is TGTGCCAGCAGCCCTGGGACGCACCCCGGGACCCAGTACTTC.

The chain uses TRBV6-6 and TRBJ2-3; 7 bases align to TRBD2. V was clipped by 3 bases and J by 8 bases; unmatched bases: 8. The CDR3 extends over 14 amino acids. Per the germline V gene, CDR1 is MNHNY and CDR2 is SVGAGI (reference sequence). The CDR3, as DNA: TGTGCCAGCAGTTATCTAGCGGTCCTGAGTACGCAGTATTTT. As protein: CASSYLAVLSTQYF.